This paragraph covers one T cell receptor (beta chain) sequence. This record belongs to a study of T cell changes during pregnancy in multiple sclerosis. Some clones are missing from TCRdb's copy, which holds only in-frame ones; the method was immunoSEQ multiplex PCR. The data hold some 28,000 clones, with more than 85% observed a single time. The CDR3 covers 10 residues. V dropped 0 bases and J dropped 9 bases, with 5 bases sitting between them. The V gene's germline CDR1 is DFQATT and CDR2 SNEGSKA (reference sequence). The V gene is TRBV20-1, the J gene TRBJ1-2; unclear D gene. This specimen consisted of CD4+ T cells from peripheral blood mononuclear cells, obtained in the first trimester of pregnancy. The receptor was isolated from a female donor in good health, enrolled as a control in a pregnancy study. As DNA, the CDR3 is TGCAGTGCTAGAGATCAAAGCTACACCTTC. Translated: CSARDQSYTF.